The rows below give T cell receptor beta chains drawn from one sample of a study of early T cells in non-severe SARS-CoV-2 infection. TCRdb processed the 5' RACE reads anew with MiXCR; each CDR3 protein has one entry. The table has under 65,000 distinct CDR3 sequences, 9.5% to 15% seen once. The sequencing input was whole blood. The source of these receptors is an adult who was a healthcare worker with PCR-confirmed SARS-CoV-2 infection or an uninfected control (not recorded which). CDR3s include the opening cysteine and the closing phenylalanine or tryptophan. Fields, in order: D gene, clone size, V gene, J gene, CDR3 DNA, CDR3 protein. A D gene is named only where the DNA matches it firmly. Size values are once, few and many counts, or a class for expanded clones, and some rows have none.

>TRBD1|few|TRBV27|TRBJ1-4
TGTGCCAGCAGTCCGGGACAGGGAGCAACTAATGAAAAACTGTTTTTT
CASSPGQGATNEKLFF
>TRBD1|many|TRBV28|TRBJ1-2
TGTGCCAGCAGTTTAGTGGGACAGGGATTTGGCTACACCTTC
CASSLVGQGFGYTF
>-|-|TRBV6-1|TRBJ2-1
TGTGCCAGCACCCACCGGGACACCGACAATGAGCAGTTCTTC
CASTHRDTDNEQFF
>-|-|TRBV30|TRBJ1-4
TGTGCCTGGACCCGCGGGGGGAGAACTAATGAAAAACTGTTTTTT
CAWTRGGRTNEKLFF
>-|many|TRBV11-2|TRBJ2-1
TGTGCCAGCAGCTTAGATTTGGCGGAGCAGTTCTTC
CASSLDLAEQFF
>TRBD2|-|TRBV7-2|TRBJ2-3
TGTGCCAGCAGCCCGTATCCCCGGGGACTAGCCACAGATACGCAGTATTTT
CASSPYPRGLATDTQYF
>TRBD1|many|TRBV7-9|TRBJ1-2
TGTGCCAGCAGCTTGACAGGGGCCGGGTATGGCTACACCTTC
CASSLTGAGYGYTF
>-|many|TRBV27|TRBJ2-1
TGTGCCAGCAGTTTACCCTTCAGGGGGGTTGGCTACAATGAGCAGTTCTTC
CASSLPFRGVGYNEQFF
>-|many|TRBV5-1|TRBJ2-5
TGCGCCAGCAGTGAACGGGAAGACCCTCAAGAGACCCAGTACTTC
CASSEREDPQETQYF
>TRBD2|many|TRBV11-2|TRBJ2-3
TGTGCCAGCACTCCTAGCGGAAACCCGGGGGATACGCAGTATTTT
CASTPSGNPGDTQYF
>-|many|TRBV7-8|TRBJ1-5
TGTGCCAGCAGCTTAGATTACAGGGACAACAATCAGCCCCAGCATTTT
CASSLDYRDNNQPQHF